This T cell receptor beta chain was profiled in a study of CD8 T cells in Susac syndrome. This clonotype was seen once. The CDR3 has 14 amino acids. Between the trimmed V and J ends, which lost 0 bases and 2 bases, there was a span of 7 bases. CDR1 and CDR2 (germline): MNHNS, SASEGT. An amount of RNA that ranged from roughly 0.5 to 1 ug was reverse transcribed with random hexamers. Using its own MiXCR run on the immunoSEQ multiplex PCR reads, TCRdb lists one record per CDR3 protein. The data hold 200,000 to 250,000 distinct CDR3 sequences, with about 94% observed a single time. Sequencing used CD4+ T cells from PBMCs. This TCR derives from a human donor with Susac syndrome. This chain links TRBV6-1 with TRBJ1-2; D is unclear. CDR3 residues: CASSEAGGNYGYTF. In DNA, the CDR3 is TGTGCCAGCAGTGAAGCAGGCGGAAACTATGGCTACACCTTC.